Listed below are T cell receptor beta chains from one sample, sequenced in a study of blood T cell repertoires in COVID-19. Sequencing was performed with immunoSEQ multiplex PCR; in TCRdb, only in-frame clones are kept and a portion is missing. This sample has 160,000 or so clones, with approximately 88% found just once. Sequenced input: peripheral blood. The receptor set was obtained from a woman aged 45-65 years with acute or convalescent COVID-19. The CDR3 runs from the conserved cysteine through the conserved F or W. D genes are given only for firm matches. Clone size is stated in some rows and not others, as once, few, many or a class when expanded.

D: TRBD2
V: TRBV15
size: -
J: TRBJ2-1
CDR3: CATSRDSGGGAYNEQFF
DNA: TGTGCCACCAGCAGAGATTCCGGCGGGGGGGCCTACAATGAGCAGTTCTTC

D: -
V: TRBV11-3
size: -
J: TRBJ1-6
CDR3: CASSLDRAGKALHF
DNA: TGTGCCAGCAGCTTAGATCGGGCGGGCAAGGCCCTCCACTTT

D: -
V: TRBV5-8
size: -
J: TRBJ1-6
CDR3: CASSREGVGNSPLHF
DNA: TGTGCCAGCAGCCGCGAGGGAGTGGGGAATTCACCCCTCCACTTT

D: -
V: TRBV7-2
size: -
J: TRBJ2-4
CDR3: CASSRTSQNIQYF
DNA: TGTGCCAGCAGCCGAACCAGTCAAAACATTCAGTACTTC

D: TRBD2
V: TRBV2
size: few
J: TRBJ2-1
CDR3: CASSQRGNNEQFF
DNA: TGTGCCAGTTCCCAGCGGGGAAACAATGAGCAGTTCTTC

D: -
V: TRBV10-1
size: few
J: TRBJ1-1
CDR3: CASSDGPTEAFF
DNA: TGCGCCAGCAGCGATGGGCCCACTGAAGCTTTCTTT

D: TRBD1
V: TRBV6-5
size: -
J: TRBJ1-4
CDR3: CASRDQGANEKLFF
DNA: TGTGCCAGCAGGGATCAGGGGGCTAATGAAAAACTGTTTTTT

D: -
V: TRBV7-2
size: -
J: TRBJ2-2
CDR3: CASTESWNTGELFF
DNA: TGTGCCAGCACCGAGAGCTGGAACACCGGGGAGCTGTTTTTT

D: -
V: TRBV30
size: -
J: TRBJ2-1
CDR3: CAWSGYSPAYNEQFF
DNA: TGTGCCTGGAGTGGTTATAGCCCGGCCTACAATGAGCAGTTCTTC

D: -
V: TRBV21-1
size: -
J: TRBJ2-7
CDR3: CASSKAQGAAYEQYF
DNA: TGTGCCAGCAGCAAAGCGCAGGGGGCAGCTTACGAGCAGTACTTC

D: -
V: TRBV5-1
size: -
J: TRBJ2-7
CDR3: CASSLGGTYSYEQYF
DNA: TGCGCCAGCAGCTTGGGGGGGACATACTCCTACGAGCAGTACTTC

D: -
V: TRBV18
size: few
J: TRBJ1-1
CDR3: CASSPLGQTNTEAFF
DNA: TGTGCCAGCTCACCATTAGGACAAACGAACACTGAAGCTTTCTTT

D: TRBD1
V: TRBV7-8
size: -
J: TRBJ1-6
CDR3: CASSLGTGLNSPLHF
DNA: TGTGCCAGCAGCTTAGGGACAGGGCTAAATTCACCCCTCCACTTT

D: -
V: TRBV5-1
size: -
J: TRBJ2-1
CDR3: CASSNFAGQSYNEQFF
DNA: TGCGCCAGCAGCAACTTTGCGGGGCAATCCTACAATGAGCAGTTCTTC

D: -
V: TRBV6-1
size: -
J: TRBJ1-1
CDR3: CASSAFFRGSGIGNTEAFF
DNA: TGTGCCAGCAGTGCCTTCTTTCGTGGCAGCGGAATAGGGAACACTGAAGCTTTCTTT

D: TRBD1
V: TRBV6-5
size: -
J: TRBJ1-1
CDR3: CASSLQGADTEAFF
DNA: TGTGCCAGCAGCCTACAGGGGGCGGACACTGAAGCTTTCTTT

D: -
V: TRBV9
size: -
J: TRBJ2-1
CDR3: CASSVGESSYNEQFF
DNA: TGTGCCAGCAGCGTAGGCGAGAGCTCCTACAATGAGCAGTTCTTC

D: TRBD1
V: TRBV24-1
size: -
J: TRBJ2-5
CDR3: CATSDPGQGRETQYF
DNA: TGTGCCACCAGTGATCCCGGACAGGGGCGAGAGACCCAGTACTTC

D: -
V: TRBV30
size: -
J: TRBJ1-1
CDR3: CAWSVVSGKAFF
DNA: TGTGCCTGGAGTGTAGTTTCCGGGAAAGCTTTCTTT

D: TRBD1
V: TRBV7-9
size: few
J: TRBJ1-6
CDR3: CASSPSTGVNSPLHF
DNA: TGTGCCAGCAGCCCATCGACAGGGGTTAATTCACCCCTCCACTTT

D: -
V: TRBV7-2
size: -
J: TRBJ2-5
CDR3: CASSLGYRRETQYF
DNA: TGTGCCAGCAGCTTGGGCTACCGAAGGGAGACCCAGTACTTC

D: -
V: TRBV19
size: -
J: TRBJ2-1
CDR3: CASSMFLSSYNEQFF
DNA: TGTGCCAGTAGTATGTTCTTGAGCTCCTACAATGAGCAGTTCTTC

D: -
V: TRBV15
size: -
J: TRBJ2-7
CDR3: CATSRADEQYF
DNA: TGTGCCACCAGCAGAGCCGACGAGCAGTACTTC

D: TRBD1
V: TRBV11-3
size: -
J: TRBJ1-1
CDR3: CASSLGGQGNTEAFF
DNA: TGTGCCAGCAGCTTAGGGGGACAGGGGAACACTGAAGCTTTCTTT

D: TRBD1
V: TRBV10-3
size: -
J: TRBJ1-2
CDR3: CAISPATGTDFRYGYTF
DNA: TGTGCCATCAGTCCCGCAACCGGGACAGACTTCCGCTATGGCTACACCTTC

D: -
V: TRBV6-2/TRBV6-3
size: -
J: TRBJ1-1
CDR3: CASSYQRGGTEAFF
DNA: TGTGCCAGCAGTTACCAAAGGGGGGGCACTGAAGCTTTCTTT

D: TRBD1
V: TRBV19
size: -
J: TRBJ1-4
CDR3: CASTLSTGTGAEKLFF
DNA: TGTGCCAGTACCCTTTCTACCGGGACAGGGGCCGAAAAACTGTTTTTT

D: TRBD1
V: TRBV6-5
size: once
J: TRBJ1-2
CDR3: CASSHGQGAYGYTF
DNA: TGTGCCAGCAGTCATGGACAGGGGGCCTATGGCTACACCTTC

D: -
V: TRBV5-6
size: -
J: TRBJ1-6
CDR3: CASSLDLGTGNFNSPLHF
DNA: TGTGCCAGCAGCTTGGACCTGGGCACCGGTAATTTCAATTCACCCCTCCACTTT

D: TRBD1
V: TRBV11-2
size: -
J: TRBJ1-2
CDR3: CASSADREYGYTF
DNA: TGTGCCAGCAGCGCGGACAGGGAGTATGGCTACACCTTC

D: TRBD2
V: TRBV6-5
size: -
J: TRBJ2-1
CDR3: CASTRGSGGFNEQFF
DNA: TGTGCCAGCACCAGGGGTAGCGGGGGGTTCAATGAGCAGTTCTTC

D: -
V: TRBV7-9
size: -
J: TRBJ1-2
CDR3: CASSLNLAGKNYGYTF
DNA: TGTGCCAGCAGCTTAAATCTTGCAGGGAAGAACTATGGCTACACCTTC

D: -
V: TRBV6-2/TRBV6-3
size: once
J: TRBJ1-4
CDR3: CASSGGGEYEKLFF
DNA: TGTGCCAGCAGTGGCGGGGGCGAGTATGAAAAACTGTTTTTT

D: -
V: TRBV10-3
size: -
J: TRBJ2-1
CDR3: CAISDILGGQFF
DNA: TGTGCCATCAGTGATATATTGGGGGGGCAGTTCTTC

D: TRBD1
V: TRBV5-6
size: -
J: TRBJ2-4
CDR3: CASSSLAGQGFIQYF
DNA: TGTGCCAGCAGCTCCTTAGCGGGACAGGGGTTCATTCAGTACTTC

D: TRBD2
V: TRBV7-9
size: -
J: TRBJ2-5
CDR3: CASGPGGVETQYF
DNA: TGTGCCAGCGGGCCGGGAGGGGTGGAGACCCAGTACTTC

D: -
V: TRBV7-2
size: -
J: TRBJ2-5
CDR3: CASSPSQETQYF
DNA: TGTGCCAGCAGCCCCTCCCAAGAGACCCAGTACTTC

D: -
V: TRBV18
size: -
J: TRBJ1-1
CDR3: CASSPLGRGGRGTEAFF
DNA: TGTGCCAGCTCACCCCTTGGGCGAGGCGGGAGAGGCACTGAAGCTTTCTTT

D: -
V: TRBV2
size: -
J: TRBJ1-4
CDR3: CASKLSARQTNEKLFF
DNA: TGTGCCAGCAAACTAAGCGCCCGGCAGACGAATGAAAAACTGTTTTTT

D: TRBD2
V: TRBV7-6
size: -
J: TRBJ2-7
CDR3: CASSSGLAGGRYEQYF
DNA: TGTGCCAGCAGCTCCGGACTAGCGGGAGGGCGCTACGAGCAGTACTTC

D: TRBD1
V: TRBV5-8
size: -
J: TRBJ2-3
CDR3: CASSSDRGRTDTQYF
DNA: TGTGCCAGCAGCTCCGACAGGGGCAGAACAGATACGCAGTATTTT

D: -
V: TRBV6-2/TRBV6-3
size: -
J: TRBJ1-4
CDR3: CASSGTPTNEKLFF
DNA: TGTGCCAGCAGTGGGACACCCACTAATGAAAAACTGTTTTTT

D: TRBD1
V: TRBV20-1
size: -
J: TRBJ2-3
CDR3: CSATGGDTQYF
DNA: TGCAGTGCTACAGGGGGAGATACGCAGTATTTT

D: -
V: TRBV10-1
size: -
J: TRBJ2-7
CDR3: CASSETQVNEQYF
DNA: TGCGCCAGCAGTGAGACTCAGGTTAACGAGCAGTACTTC

D: -
V: TRBV5-1
size: -
J: TRBJ1-6
CDR3: CASSFDRLKNSPLHF
DNA: TGCGCCAGCAGCTTCGATAGACTGAAGAATTCACCCCTCCACTTT

D: -
V: TRBV5-8
size: -
J: TRBJ1-2
CDR3: CASSLVLAGGYTF
DNA: TGTGCCAGCAGCTTGGTCTTGGCGGGTGGCTACACCTTC

D: -
V: TRBV27
size: -
J: TRBJ1-2
CDR3: CASGLGGRYGYTF
DNA: TGTGCCAGCGGTCTTGGGGGGAGGTATGGCTACACCTTC

D: -
V: TRBV30
size: -
J: TRBJ1-1
CDR3: CAWSRAGAGTEAFF
DNA: TGTGCCTGGAGTCGGGCGGGGGCCGGGACTGAAGCTTTCTTT

D: -
V: TRBV30
size: -
J: TRBJ1-1
CDR3: CAWSVGGNTEAFF
DNA: TGTGCCTGGAGTGTAGGGGGGAACACTGAAGCTTTCTTT

D: TRBD1
V: TRBV10-2
size: -
J: TRBJ1-5
CDR3: CASSAFPRDRGGGNQPQHF
DNA: TGCGCCAGCAGTGCGTTCCCCCGGGACAGGGGCGGTGGCAATCAGCCCCAGCATTTT

D: TRBD1
V: TRBV19
size: -
J: TRBJ1-1
CDR3: CASSKSGTGKVTEAFF
DNA: TGTGCCAGTAGTAAATCCGGGACAGGGAAGGTCACTGAAGCTTTCTTT

D: TRBD1
V: TRBV5-6
size: -
J: TRBJ1-4
CDR3: CASSWGAGQNEKLFF
DNA: TGTGCCAGCAGCTGGGGGGCGGGACAGAATGAAAAACTGTTTTTT

D: -
V: TRBV20-1
size: -
J: TRBJ2-1
CDR3: CSAQAGDPEFF
DNA: TGCAGTGCTCAAGCAGGGGATCCGGAGTTCTTC

D: TRBD1
V: TRBV6-5
size: -
J: TRBJ1-1
CDR3: CASSYPTGAAFF
DNA: TGTGCCAGCAGTTACCCCACAGGGGCGGCTTTCTTT

D: -
V: TRBV6-7
size: -
J: TRBJ1-1
CDR3: CASSSPYTEAFF
DNA: TGTGCCAGCAGTTCCCCCTACACTGAAGCTTTCTTT

D: -
V: TRBV10-3
size: once
J: TRBJ1-1
CDR3: CAISDGGRDTEAFF
DNA: TGTGCCATCAGTGACGGGGGGAGAGACACTGAAGCTTTCTTT

D: -
V: TRBV19
size: -
J: TRBJ1-1
CDR3: CASGVQGIGTEAFF
DNA: TGTGCCAGTGGAGTACAGGGAATCGGGACTGAAGCTTTCTTT